These T cell receptor beta chains were read from a single sample in a study of shared clonotypes between healthy human individuals. This table comes from immunoSEQ multiplex PCR, and its TCRdb copy is limited to in-frame clones, with some not included. Among approximately 620,000 clones, roughly 97% were seen once, and the ten largest hold about 0.06%. Sequenced: naive CD4+ T cells sorted from blood. These TCRs come from a woman under 40 in good health. CDR3s include the opening cysteine and the closing phenylalanine or tryptophan. A D gene is named only where the DNA matches it firmly. Part of the rows lack a size; the others show once, few, many or a class for expanded clones.

v_call	clone_size	cdr3_length	j_call	d_call	cdr3_aa	cdr3_nt
TRBV2	.	15	TRBJ1-3	.	CASSEEGLQASTIYF	TGTGCCAGCAGTGAAGAGGGGTTGCAGGCAAGCACCATATATTTT
TRBV28	once	10	TRBJ1-2	.	CASGSGGYTF	TGTGCCAGTGGGAGCGGAGGCTACACCTTC
TRBV2	.	15	TRBJ2-2	TRBD2	CASTRLAGRTGELFF	TGTGCCAGCACACGACTAGCGGGACGAACCGGGGAGCTGTTTTTT
TRBV11-3	once	15	TRBJ2-3	.	CASSQTRVSTDTQYF	TGTGCCAGCAGCCAGACTAGGGTCAGCACAGATACGCAGTATTTT
TRBV29-1	.	12	TRBJ1-1	.	CSVAPGSGEAFF	TGCAGCGTTGCCCCCGGCTCGGGTGAAGCTTTCTTT
TRBV6-1	few	13	TRBJ1-1	TRBD1	CASRRTGGTEAFF	TGTGCCAGCAGACGGACAGGGGGCACTGAAGCTTTCTTT
TRBV28	.	15	TRBJ2-5	TRBD1	CASRALTGGVGTQYF	TGTGCCAGCAGGGCACTGACAGGGGGAGTGGGGACCCAGTACTTC
TRBV27	.	15	TRBJ1-1	.	CASSSPTDQNTEAFF	TGTGCCAGCAGTTCCCCCACGGATCAGAACACTGAAGCTTTCTTT
TRBV28	.	14	TRBJ1-5	TRBD1	CASSPGGSNQPQHF	TGTGCCAGCAGCCCAGGGGGCAGCAATCAGCCCCAGCATTTT
TRBV27	.	15	TRBJ1-2	TRBD1	CASSIRQGANYGYTF	TGTGCCAGCAGTATCCGACAGGGGGCTAACTATGGCTACACCTTC
TRBV28	.	16	TRBJ1-2	.	CASSLRSPIPNYGYTF	TGTGCCAGCAGCCTTCGTAGCCCTATTCCCAACTATGGCTACACCTTC
TRBV5-8	.	18	TRBJ2-5	TRBD2	CASSRRLAGGFRRETQYF	TGTGCCAGCAGCCGAAGACTAGCGGGAGGATTTCGGCGGGAGACCCAGTACTTC
TRBV27	.	15	TRBJ1-1	.	CASSLYTGPIAEAFF	TGTGCCAGCAGTTTATACACAGGGCCCATCGCTGAAGCTTTCTTT
TRBV19	.	13	TRBJ1-4	.	CASTGPTNEKLFF	TGTGCCAGTACAGGTCCGACTAATGAAAAACTGTTTTTT
TRBV5-6	.	15	TRBJ2-1	TRBD2	CASSLPSGNYNEQFF	TGTGCCAGCAGCTTGCCTAGCGGAAACTACAATGAGCAGTTCTTC
TRBV5-1	.	14	TRBJ2-5	.	CASSLTGFQETQYF	TGCGCCAGCAGCTTGACAGGGTTCCAAGAGACCCAGTACTTC
TRBV6-5	.	14	TRBJ2-7	TRBD2	CASSYASGVYEQYF	TGTGCCAGCAGTTACGCTAGCGGGGTCTACGAGCAGTACTTC
TRBV14	.	16	TRBJ2-5	TRBD2	CASSPLGGRAQETQYF	TGTGCCAGCAGCCCCCTGGGCGGGAGGGCCCAAGAGACCCAGTACTTC
TRBV15	.	14	TRBJ2-7	TRBD1	CATGGTGTIHEQYF	TGTGCCACCGGAGGGACAGGGACGATCCACGAGCAGTACTTC
TRBV28	.	14	TRBJ1-3	.	CASLGPGQRNTIYF	TGTGCCAGCCTGGGTCCTGGGCAACGAAACACCATATATTTT
TRBV18	.	15	TRBJ1-5	TRBD1	CASSPRQGYNQPQHF	TGTGCCAGCTCACCACGACAGGGATACAATCAGCCCCAGCATTTT
TRBV29-1	.	12	TRBJ1-1	.	CSGDNMNTEAFF	TGCAGCGGTGACAACATGAACACTGAAGCTTTCTTT
TRBV6-6	.	13	TRBJ1-6	.	CASSYIIDSPLHF	TGTGCCAGCAGTTACATCATAGATTCACCCCTCCACTTT
TRBV5-1	.	15	TRBJ2-1	TRBD2	CASSSAGTSFVEQFF	TGCGCCAGCAGCTCAGCCGGGACTAGTTTTGTTGAGCAGTTCTTC
TRBV7-9	.	14	TRBJ2-3	.	CASSLRLASDTQYF	TGTGCCAGCAGCTTACGGCTAGCCTCAGATACGCAGTATTTT
TRBV5-1	.	18	TRBJ2-5	TRBD2	CASSLYVNLAGVAETQYF	TGCGCCAGCAGCTTGTATGTGAATCTAGCGGGAGTCGCTGAGACCCAGTACTTC